The 30 T cell receptor beta chains below come from one sample, sequenced in a study of CXCR3-negative and CXCR3-positive naive CD8 T cells (dated by TCRdb to between 2019 and 2020). Broader findings and caveats from the paper: Compared with CXCR3-negative naive cells, CXCR3-positive naive cells had TRB CDR3s with higher hydrophobicity (lower Kidera factor 4), lower energy, and higher strength and volume indices.

Sequencer: NextSeq 550. The Human TCR Profiling Kit (MiLaboratory) was used to make UMI-labeled 5' RACE TRB cDNA libraries. TCRdb reprocessed the reads into one record per CDR3 protein sequence, lacking DNA. The table for this sample records about 85,000 distinct CDR3 sequences. 0.82% of the sample lies in the top ten. Their recognized antigens are unknown. The material sequenced was naive CXCR3+ CD8+ T cells from blood. This sample's cell subset or site label indicates: CD45RO-CCR7+CD27+CD95- naive CD8+ T cells expressing CXCR3 (TNR3+). These receptors all come from a human donor in good health. Some clones in this sample may be carry-over from other donors' samples.

The chain uses TRBV14 and TRBJ2-5. The CDR3 length is 15 residues. Germline V gene sequence: CDR1 SGHDN, CDR2 FVKESK. The CDR3 spells CASSQVGDNPETQYF.

The V gene is TRBV29-1, the J gene TRBJ1-2; as DNA is missing, the TRBD1 call by TCRdb cannot be tested. The CDR3 is 15 amino acids. CDR1 and CDR2 (germline): SQVTM, ANQGSEA. This CDR3 reads CSVEGQGQGADGYTF.

V is TRBV11-2 and J is TRBJ1-2; TCRdb gives TRBD1 as the D gene, but with no DNA this cannot be confirmed. This CDR3 comprises 16 residues. The germline gives CDR1 SGHAT, CDR2 FQNNGV. The CDR3 reads CASSETGTGELYGYTF.

The chain uses TRBV10-3 and TRBJ2-5; TCRdb's D gene call, TRBD1, goes unchecked for lack of DNA. The CDR3 consists of 14 residues. Germline V gene lookup returns CDR1 ENHRY and CDR2 SYGVKD. CDR3 loop: CAIRETGWAETQYF.

The chain couples TRBV11-3 to TRBJ2-1. The CDR3 sequence is 13 residues long. CDR1 and CDR2 (germline): SGHNT, YENEEA. CDR3 loop: CASSDDLYNEQFF.

The V and J genes are TRBV4-1 and TRBJ1-2; the TCRdb D gene call, TRBD1, has no DNA to confirm it. Looked up from germline, CDR1 is MGHRA and CDR2 is YSYEKL. The length of the CDR3 is 15 residues. The CDR3 sequence: CASSQVAGVDYGYTF.

V and J are TRBV28 and TRBJ2-2. CDR1 is MDHEN, CDR2 SYDVKM, per germline. The CDR3 spans 15 residues. This CDR3 is CASIQIGQNTGELFF.

The chain links TRBV6-2 or TRBV6-3 to TRBJ2-5; checking the TCRdb D call of TRBD2 is not possible without DNA. The CDR3 extends over 14 amino acids. The germline gives CDR1 MNHEY, CDR2 SVGEGT. The CDR3 loop is CASSNGLALETQYF.

CDR3 amino acids: CASSPEGTEAFF. J is TRBJ1-1 and V is TRBV28. Germline V gene sequence: CDR1 MDHEN, CDR2 SYDVKM. The CDR3 is 12 amino acids. Supplemented by reference TRBV28 and TRBJ1-1, the full variable domain reads DVKVTQSSRYLVKRTGEKVFLECVQDMDHENMFWYRQDPGLGLRLIYFSYDVKMKEKGDIPEGYSVSREKKERFSLILESASTNQTSMYLCASSPEGTEAFFGQGTRLTVV.

V usage is TRBV19 and J usage is TRBJ1-1; without DNA, the TCRdb call of TRBD1 cannot be checked. Per the germline V gene, CDR1 is LNHDA and CDR2 is SQIVND (reference sequence). The CDR3 covers 15 residues. CDR3 sequence: CASITDKLWGTEAFF.

The chain joins TRBV15 to TRBJ1-6. The germline CDR1 and CDR2 sequences are LNHNV and YYDKDF (reference sequence). CDR3 length: 13 residues. Here the CDR3 reads CATSRGRDSPLHF.

The chain carries TRBV28 and TRBJ2-7; TCRdb's assignment of TRBD2 cannot be checked, as there is no DNA. The length of the CDR3 is 17 residues. Germline values: CDR1 MDHEN, CDR2 SYDVKM. Here the CDR3 reads CASSYALAGDSSYEQYF. Variable domain in full (rest from reference TRBV28 and TRBJ2-7): DVKVTQSSRYLVKRTGEKVFLECVQDMDHENMFWYRQDPGLGLRLIYFSYDVKMKEKGDIPEGYSVSREKKERFSLILESASTNQTSMYLCASSYALAGDSSYEQYFGPGTRLTVT.

This chain uses TRBV7-9 with TRBJ1-6; the TCRdb call, TRBD1, lacks DNA for checking. CDR3 size: 16 residues. The germline V gene encodes CDR1 SEHNR and CDR2 FQNEAQ (reference sequence). The CDR3 loop is CASSLGESSYNSPLHF. Based on the CDR3 plus reference TRBV7-9 and TRBJ1-6, the full variable domain is DTGVSQNPRHKITKRGQNVTFRCDPISEHNRLYWYRQTLGQGPEFLTYFQNEAQLEKSRLLSDRFSAERPKGSFSTLEIQRTEQGDSAMYLCASSLGESSYNSPLHFGNGTRLTVT.

The genes are TRBV4-2 and TRBJ2-7; TCRdb reports TRBD1, a call that lacks DNA to check it against. CDR1 is LGHNA and CDR2 is YNFKEQ in the germline V gene. This CDR3 is 15 amino acids long. CDR3 sequence reads: CASSQDEAGYNEQYF.

The CDR3 sequence is CASSFSLAGNEQYF. The rearrangement joins TRBV5-1 to TRBJ2-7; as DNA is missing, the TRBD2 call by TCRdb cannot be tested. CDR1 SGHRS and CDR2 YFSETQ come from the germline V gene. The CDR3 runs to 14 residues.

The chain links TRBV4-3 to TRBJ2-2; with no DNA, the TCRdb D assignment of TRBD1 cannot be verified. Per the germline V gene, CDR1 is LGHNA and CDR2 is YSLEER. The length of the CDR3 is 17 residues. The CDR3 here is CASSQDSQGDQTGELFF.

The chain recombines TRBV6-5 with TRBJ2-1; TCRdb calls TRBD2, which cannot be checked without DNA. Per the germline V gene, CDR1 is MNHEY and CDR2 is SVGAGI. CDR3 length equals 13 residues. The CDR3 spells CASSYGPNNEQFF.

The rearrangement joins TRBV5-1 to TRBJ2-7; no DNA is available, so the TRBD1 call from TCRdb remains unchecked. Germline V gives CDR1 SGHRS, CDR2 YFSETQ. The CDR3 is 13 amino acids. The CDR3 reads CASSSQEGYEQYF.

The chain links TRBV27 to TRBJ2-2; the TCRdb D gene call, TRBD1, has no DNA to confirm it. The germline V gene encodes CDR1 MNHEY and CDR2 SMNVEV (reference sequence). CDR3 size: 16 residues. CDR3 residues: CASSFFLRQGGGELFF.

The genes are TRBV6-6 and TRBJ2-7; TCRdb indicates TRBD1, and absent DNA this call remains unverified. This CDR3 contains 14 residues. Germline CDR1 and CDR2: MNHNY and SVGAGI (reference sequence). The CDR3 sequence: CASSDTRGAGEQYF.

This rearrangement joins TRBV29-1 to TRBJ1-2; TCRdb reports TRBD1, a call that lacks DNA to check it against. The CDR3 contains 13 residues. The germline gives CDR1 SQVTM, CDR2 ANQGSEA. This chain's CDR3 is CSYYPGQGRGYTF.

J is TRBJ2-7 and V is TRBV30. The germline V gene encodes CDR1 GTSNPN and CDR2 SVGIG (reference sequence). This CDR3 spans 12 amino acids. The CDR3 loop reads CAFDRRAYEQYF.

CDR3 sequence: CASSYLELGGEQYF. The chain is built from TRBV6-5 and TRBJ2-7; TCRdb returns TRBD1, unconfirmable since there is no DNA. In germline, CDR1 is MNHEY, CDR2 SVGAGI. The CDR3 runs 14 residues.

The chain has TRBV7-9 and TRBJ2-5; TCRdb lists TRBD1, though no DNA is available to test this call. The CDR3 has 14 residues. CDR1 and CDR2 (germline): SEHNR, FQNEAQ (reference sequence). The CDR3 sequence is CASSSNRRPETQYF.

CDR3 residues: CASSDRGWYEQYF. The V and J genes are TRBV25-1 and TRBJ2-7; TCRdb returns TRBD1, unconfirmable since there is no DNA. In germline, CDR1 is MGHDK, CDR2 SYGVNS. The CDR3 runs to 13 residues.

CDR3 loop: CSARDDTGELFF. V usage is TRBV20-1 and J usage is TRBJ2-2. This CDR3 contains 12 residues. Germline lookup yields CDR1 DFQATT and CDR2 SNEGSKA (reference sequence).

The chain combines TRBV14 with TRBJ2-5; TCRdb's assignment of TRBD1 cannot be checked, as there is no DNA. Germline V gene sequence: CDR1 SGHDN, CDR2 FVKESK. The CDR3 runs to 16 residues. The CDR3 loop reads CASSQEGTGTGETQYF. The full variable domain, in which reference TRBV14 and TRBJ2-5 provide the parts outside the CDR3, is EAGVTQFPSHSVIEKGQTVTLRCDPISGHDNLYWYRRVMGKEIKFLLHFVKESKQDESGMPNNRFLAERTGGTYSTLKVQPAELEDSGVYFCASSQEGTGTGETQYFGPGTRLLVL.

The chain recombines TRBV20-1 with TRBJ2-4. Germline V gives CDR1 DFQATT, CDR2 SNEGSKA (reference sequence). This CDR3 contains 13 residues. CDR3 in amino acids: CSATVLAKNIQYF.

The rearrangement uses TRBV11-2 and TRBJ2-7; lacking DNA, the TRBD1 call made by TCRdb goes unchecked. Germline assignment: CDR1 SGHAT and CDR2 FQNNGV. The CDR3 extends over 15 amino acids. CDR3 amino acids: CASSQRGGTPYEQYF.

The chain is built from TRBV4-3 and TRBJ1-3; the D call from TCRdb, TRBD1, cannot be confirmed without DNA. This CDR3 has 18 amino acids. The germline V gene has CDR1 LGHNA and CDR2 YSLEER. This CDR3 is CASSPSSPGGSFGNTIYF.